This section outlines one TCR beta chain sequence together with its context. The antigen remains unidentified. It was with 60 Vbeta and 13 Jbeta primers that the PCR ran. Clones were read by immunoSEQ multiplex PCR, and TCRdb kept only the in-frame ones, dropping some. The sample contains 65,000 to 90,000 clones, about 77% of which appear only once. The V gene's germline CDR1 is SGHDT and CDR2 YYEEEE. The CDR3 spans 17 residues. The V gene end was trimmed by 2 bases and the J gene end by 4 bases; junction bases not matched to a gene: 7. The data stem from a study of cytomegalovirus exposure and HLA in healthy donors. The study, taken as a whole, reports: Fewer N-insertions than the roughly 630-donor mean were reportedly shown by an Asian-associated ancestry cluster in a later analysis. An analysis was carried out at a later point. It showed that HLA-associated TCR beta chains were more clonally expanded than equally common non-associated chains. Among TCR beta chains, those listed as cytomegalovirus-associated numbered approximately 150.

This TCR was recovered from a man aged 55 to 70 in good health and CMV-seronegative. The sample consisted of PBMCs. V usage is TRBV5-6 and J usage is TRBJ2-6, with 9 bases identical to TRBD1. CDR3 DNA: TGTGCCAGCAGCTTCGGAACAGGGGGCGCCGGGGCCAACGTCCTGACTTTC. Amino acids: CASSFGTGGAGANVLTF.